Below, 32 T cell receptor beta chains from the same sample are listed, as sequenced in a study of monozygotic twins with inflammatory bowel disease. TCRdb reprocessed the 5' RACE reads and keeps a single row for each CDR3 protein, giving no DNA. This sample contains about 450,000 distinct CDR3 sequences. The sample consisted of blood. Receptors were obtained from a human donor with ulcerative colitis or Crohn's disease, or a healthy co-twin of an affected twin (not recorded which).

The chain carries TRBV6-1 and TRBJ2-7; TCRdb reports TRBD1, a call that lacks DNA to check it against. CDR1 is MNHNS, CDR2 SASEGT, per germline. The CDR3 consists of 14 residues. This chain's CDR3 is CASSEPTGTYEQYF.

This chain connects TRBV12-3 or TRBV12-4 to TRBJ2-3; TCRdb calls TRBD2, which cannot be checked without DNA. This CDR3 has 16 residues. The CDR3 sequence is CASSQGGIGGTDTQYF.

The chain recombines TRBV12-3 or TRBV12-4 with TRBJ2-1; the D call of TRBD1 rests on TCRdb alone, since no DNA is present to check it. The CDR3 is 16 amino acids. CDR3 sequence: CASRVTGASSYNEQFF.

The rearrangement uses TRBV20-1 and TRBJ2-3; TCRdb lists TRBD1, though no DNA is available to test this call. This CDR3 is 18 amino acids long. The V gene's germline CDR1 is DFQATT and CDR2 SNEGSKA (reference sequence). The CDR3 region is CSASPPIAGAARTDTQYF.

The genes are TRBV18 and TRBJ1-6; lacking DNA, the TRBD1 call made by TCRdb goes unchecked. Looked up from germline, CDR1 is KGHSH and CDR2 is LQKENI. The CDR3 runs 14 residues. The CDR3 loop reads CASSHDRINSPLHF.

The chain employs TRBV19 and TRBJ2-5. The CDR3 extends over 13 amino acids. Germline loops: CDR1 LNHDA, CDR2 SQIVND (reference sequence). CDR3: CASSMFEEETQYF.

The J gene is TRBJ2-5, the V gene TRBV10-3; with no DNA, the TCRdb D assignment of TRBD1 cannot be verified. The CDR3 covers 14 residues. Germline V lookup: CDR1 ENHRY, CDR2 SYGVKD. This CDR3 reads CAISSTGGGETQYF.

The V gene is TRBV7-9, the J gene TRBJ2-1; there is no DNA to check the TCRdb D call of TRBD1. The CDR3 is 14 amino acids. CDR1 and CDR2 (germline): SEHNR, FQNEAQ (reference sequence). CDR3 sequence reads: CASTSGAPYNEQFF.

The V gene is TRBV29-1, the J gene TRBJ1-5; the D call from TCRdb, TRBD1, cannot be confirmed without DNA. Germline loops: CDR1 SQVTM, CDR2 ANQGSEA. The CDR3 extends over 14 amino acids. CDR3 sequence: CSVVGEGQNQPQHF. Based on the CDR3 plus reference TRBV29-1 and TRBJ1-5, the full variable domain is SAVISQKPSRDICQRGTSLTIQCQVDSQVTMMFWYRQQPGQSLTLIATANQGSEATYESGFVIDKFPISRPNLTFSTLTVSNMSPEDSSIYLCSVVGEGQNQPQHFGDGTRLSIL.

V usage is TRBV18 and J usage is TRBJ1-6. The CDR3 contains 13 residues. Per germline, CDR1 KGHSH and CDR2 LQKENI. The CDR3 loop is CASSPSGDSLLHF. Full variable domain (rest looked up from reference TRBV18 and TRBJ1-6): NAGVMQNPRHLVRRRGQEARLRCSPMKGHSHVYWYRQLPEEGLKFMVYLQKENIIDESGMPKERFSAEFPKEGPSILRIQQVVRGDSAAYFCASSPSGDSLLHFGNGTRLTVT.

This chain uses TRBV27 with TRBJ1-4; the TCRdb D gene call, TRBD1, has no DNA to confirm it. CDR3 length: 15 amino acids. Germline V gives CDR1 MNHEY, CDR2 SMNVEV (reference sequence). This chain's CDR3 is CASSVGTGRGEKLFF.

This chain uses TRBV2 with TRBJ2-1; checking the TCRdb D call of TRBD2 is not possible without DNA. Per germline, CDR1 SNHLY and CDR2 FYNNEI. The CDR3 totals 14 residues. Here the CDR3 reads CASTISGIRNEQFF.

The CDR3 protein is CAGSQRVEETQYF. The chain joins TRBV7-2 to TRBJ2-5. This CDR3 contains 13 residues. Germline lookup yields CDR1 SGHTA and CDR2 FQGNSA.

This chain links TRBV5-1 with TRBJ2-7; the D call of TRBD1 rests on TCRdb alone, since no DNA is present to check it. Per the germline V gene, CDR1 is SGHRS and CDR2 is YFSETQ. This CDR3 comprises 15 residues. CDR3 in amino acids: CASSSGTGPFYEQYF.

This chain connects TRBV7-8 to TRBJ1-2; TCRdb picks TRBD1, but there is no DNA to check that call. The germline gives CDR1 SGHVS, CDR2 FQNEAQ. The CDR3 is 16 residues long. CDR3 in amino acids: CASSLVGTGSSYGYTF.

This chain uses TRBV6-5 with TRBJ2-1; there is no DNA to check the TCRdb D call of TRBD2. Germline-derived CDR1 and CDR2 are MNHEY and SVGAGI. The CDR3 length is 17 residues. Here the CDR3 reads CASSYSATSGSYNEQFF.

The CDR3 region is CASGHTYEQYF. This chain joins TRBV27 and TRBJ2-7; TCRdb lists TRBD1, though no DNA is available to test this call. The CDR3 totals 11 residues. Germline V lookup: CDR1 MNHEY, CDR2 SMNVEV (reference sequence).

The chain uses TRBV6-1 and TRBJ2-7; the TCRdb D gene call, TRBD2, has no DNA to confirm it. The germline V gene encodes CDR1 MNHNS and CDR2 SASEGT. The CDR3 loop spans 14 amino acids. CDR3 sequence reads: CASRAPGGPNEQYF.

The V and J genes are TRBV5-1 and TRBJ1-1; the TCRdb call, TRBD1, lacks DNA for checking. CDR1 and CDR2 (germline): SGHRS, YFSETQ. The CDR3 has 16 residues. CDR3 loop: CASSILPGGSDTEAFF.

The chain employs TRBV19 and TRBJ2-7; TCRdb's D call of TRBD1 is untestable without DNA. The CDR3 totals 16 residues. Germline V gene sequence: CDR1 LNHDA, CDR2 SQIVND (reference sequence). CDR3 loop: CASSRGLGSLGHEQYF.

The chain is built from TRBV24-1 and TRBJ2-1; there is no DNA to check the TCRdb D call of TRBD1. Germline V CDR1 and CDR2: KGHDR, SFDVKD. This CDR3 spans 11 amino acids. The CDR3 spells CATRSGDEQFF.

The chain employs TRBV19 and TRBJ1-2. The germline gives CDR1 LNHDA, CDR2 SQIVND (reference sequence). The CDR3 loop spans 13 amino acids. Here the CDR3 reads CASRATENYGYTF.

V usage is TRBV9 and J usage is TRBJ2-2; absent DNA, TCRdb's TRBD1 call cannot be checked. Per germline, CDR1 SGDLS and CDR2 YYNGEE. This CDR3 has 17 residues. The CDR3 is CASSVRGQPANTGELFF. The full variable domain, completed using reference TRBV9 and TRBJ2-2, is DSGVTQTPKHLITATGQRVTLRCSPRSGDLSVYWYQQSLDQGLQFLIQYYNGEERAKGNILERFSAQQFPDLHSELNLSSLELGDSALYFCASSVRGQPANTGELFFGEGSRLTVL.

V usage is TRBV11-2 and J usage is TRBJ1-2; lacking DNA, the TRBD1 call made by TCRdb goes unchecked. Germline CDR1 SGHAT, CDR2 FQNNGV. The CDR3 runs 15 residues. This CDR3 is CASSPGTGGYYGYTF.

The chain uses TRBV28 and TRBJ2-2. The germline V gene has CDR1 MDHEN and CDR2 SYDVKM. This CDR3 is built from 13 residues. CDR3 sequence reads: CASSQINTGELFF. Full variable domain (missing parts from reference TRBV28 and TRBJ2-2): DVKVTQSSRYLVKRTGEKVFLECVQDMDHENMFWYRQDPGLGLRLIYFSYDVKMKEKGDIPEGYSVSREKKERFSLILESASTNQTSMYLCASSQINTGELFFGEGSRLTVL.

This sequence joins TRBV7-2 and TRBJ2-2; absent DNA, TCRdb's TRBD1 call cannot be checked. The CDR3 has 17 amino acids. Germline values: CDR1 SGHTA, CDR2 FQGNSA. This CDR3 reads CASSFPRTGGPVGELFF.

This rearrangement joins TRBV29-1 to TRBJ2-7; the TCRdb D gene call, TRBD2, has no DNA to confirm it. CDR3 length: 14 amino acids. The V gene's germline CDR1 is SQVTM and CDR2 ANQGSEA. CDR3 sequence: CSVREVAAGYEQYF.

This chain connects TRBV19 to TRBJ2-1; TCRdb designates TRBD2, a call that cannot be tested without DNA. CDR1 LNHDA and CDR2 SQIVND come from the germline V gene (reference sequence). The CDR3 is 15 amino acids. The CDR3 loop is CASSFGGTVYNEQFF.

V and J are TRBV7-2 and TRBJ2-1; the D call from TCRdb, TRBD2, cannot be confirmed without DNA. The CDR3 extends over 15 amino acids. The germline CDR1 and CDR2 sequences are SGHTA and FQGNSA. This CDR3 is CASSRTSVFSNEQFF.

The rearrangement links TRBV7-9 to TRBJ2-1; TCRdb returns TRBD2, unconfirmable since there is no DNA. Germline V lookup: CDR1 SEHNR, CDR2 FQNEAQ (reference sequence). The CDR3 extends over 16 amino acids. Here the CDR3 reads CASKIAMAGGHNEQFF.

The chain employs TRBV30 and TRBJ2-5. CDR1 GTSNPN and CDR2 SVGIG come from the germline V gene (reference sequence). The CDR3 runs to 13 residues. This CDR3 reads CAWSVGIQETQYF.

This rearrangement joins TRBV6-2 or TRBV6-3 to TRBJ2-7; TCRdb reports TRBD1, a call that lacks DNA to check it against. CDR3 length: 13 amino acids. Germline lookup yields CDR1 MNHEY and CDR2 SVGEGT. CDR3 protein: CASSVTGGDEQYF.